This T cell receptor beta chain was sequenced for a study of blood T cells in healthy people across ages. Sample-barcoded 5' priming and a J-beta primer mix drove a second PCR of about 7 to 11 cycles. MiXCR, run by TCRdb on the 5' RACE reads, gives a single entry per CDR3 protein. The table records under 2 million distinct CDR3 sequences, about 32% of them present only once. Study findings and constraints: Diversity figures derived from one million T cells were judged to underestimate the true value. Unsorted PBMC input precluded a conclusive naive versus antigen-experienced comparison.

Germline-derived CDR1 and CDR2 are KGHSH and LQKENI. The ends were cut back, 1 base at V and 11 bases at J, with 14 bases in the middle. The CDR3 is 13 amino acids. In this sample, this clonotype turned up once. Its target is not known. The sample comprised blood. The chain combines TRBV18 with TRBJ1-1; tentatively, D is TRBD1 (5 bases). The TCR was taken from a woman aged 25 to 45 in good health. The CDR3 DNA follows: TGTGCCAGCTCACCACAGTCGGGGGTAGGGGCTTTCTTT. Translation: CASSPQSGVGAFF.